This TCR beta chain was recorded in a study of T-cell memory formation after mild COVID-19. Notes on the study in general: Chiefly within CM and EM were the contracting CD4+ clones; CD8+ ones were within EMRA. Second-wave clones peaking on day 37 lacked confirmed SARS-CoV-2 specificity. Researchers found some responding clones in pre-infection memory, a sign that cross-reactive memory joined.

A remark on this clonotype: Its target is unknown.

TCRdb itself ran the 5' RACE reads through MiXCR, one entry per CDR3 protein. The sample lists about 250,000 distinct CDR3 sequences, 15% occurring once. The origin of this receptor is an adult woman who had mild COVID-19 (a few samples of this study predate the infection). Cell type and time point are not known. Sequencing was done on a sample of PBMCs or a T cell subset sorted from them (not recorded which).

CDR3 DNA sequence: TGCAGTGCCACAGGACCCCAATCAGATACGCAGTATTTT. Residues: CSATGPQSDTQYF. The rearrangement links TRBV20-1 to TRBJ2-3; D is perhaps TRBD1 (5 bases). V was cut by 6 bases and J by 4 bases, with 14 bases left in between. This CDR3 is 13 amino acids long. Per the germline V gene, CDR1 is DFQATT and CDR2 is SNEGSKA (reference sequence).